This T cell receptor (beta chain) was recovered during a study of cytomegalovirus exposure and HLA in healthy donors (dated by TCRdb to about 2017). Background on the whole study: In an earlier analysis of roughly 500 of the donors, roughly 300 Gb of sequence data and 95 million to 130 million unique TCR beta sequences from 150 million to 200 million T cells were reported. An early release covering 500 to 750 HLA-typed donors comprised roughly 300 gigabases of sequencing data and around 85 million unique TCR sequences. The genetic ancestry cluster associated with self-reported Caucasian donors included about 81% of the roughly 400 genotyped donors. The aim of the study was to test whether cataloging public T cell receptors could identify signatures of past pathogen exposure. The study profiled the T cell repertoires of under 850 subjects by immunosequencing and related them to cytomegalovirus serostatus. A separate validation cohort of roughly 110 different subjects was used in addition to the roughly 640-subject first cohort. High-throughput TCR immunosequencing, statistical association of individual TCRs with disease status, and machine learning were combined to predict cytomegalovirus infection status. A later analysis re-examined previously published TCR beta repertoires from 500 to 700 donors and added high-resolution HLA genotyping to investigate patterns of TCR occurrence. Rather than using new phenotypic data, the later analysis identified candidate immune exposures from TCR beta sequences and from how often those sequences occurred across donors. An earlier analysis of fewer than 700 of the donors applied high-throughput TCR beta sequencing to assess whether each TCR beta V gene segment acted as functional or pseudogenic. Donor age, sex, ethnicity and CMV serostatus were compiled alongside the repertoire data. A later genetic analysis used genome-wide SNP genotypes for about three fifths of the 666 donors, treating that subset as a discovery cohort. All discovery cohort repertoires had been generated using a single sequencing platform. Class I and class II HLA loci were covered by the typing at four-digit resolution. Typing coverage differed by locus: A, B, C, DRB1 and DQB1 were typed in about 629-640 donors, DQA1 in roughly 510, DPA1 in around 580, and DPB1 in roughly 470. Four or five DR-DQ haplotypes were handled as single units for association and clustering because linkage in the cohort was strong. Across about 370 genotyped donors of the cohort, an average of about 240,000 unique TCR beta nucleotide sequences per donor were sequenced, and around 19% of those sequences were non-productive. Study-wide conclusions, independent of this receptor: A later analysis reported that several top co-occurrence clusters appeared linked to parvovirus B19, influenza, CMV and Epstein-Barr virus. Most CMV-associated TCR beta chains appeared to be HLA-restricted in a later analysis, and the HLA associations seemed to be driven largely by CMV exposure. Compared with equally common non-associated chains, HLA-associated TCR beta chains in a later analysis were more clonally expanded and had lower generation probabilities. In a later analysis, some 18,000 TCR beta sequences were associated with specific HLA alleles at a false discovery rate of 0.05. Linkage disequilibrium might explain the correlated functional status among segregating V segments, but an unknown experimental factor could not be excluded. In a later analysis, the rate of TCR association differed among HLA loci, with DRB1 alleles having the most associated TCRs and HLA-C alleles having the fewest. For the cohort, immune exposure information was limited to CMV serostatus. Roughly uniform sequencing depth across donors was assumed in presence/absence analyses, although this assumption may not hold. A further reported finding was that TCR beta sequences accurately predicted the HLA-A and HLA-B alleles for most subjects in the first cohort. HLA typing was unavailable for some donors at each locus, so association tests used only the typed subset. In a later genetic analysis, fewer N-insertions in productive TCRs were reported among donors in an Asian-associated ancestry cluster than the roughly 700-donor mean. The cohort was sequenced for TCR beta chains only, and without alpha or paired-chain data the features that could be detected were limited. The classifier was reported to diagnose cytomegalovirus status with high specificity and sensitivity in both the original cohort and the validation cohort. Three of the identified cytomegalovirus-associated TCR beta chains were confirmed in vitro to be specific for cytomegalovirus antigens. According to the authors, the approach could potentially be generalized to other disease states and immunological phenotypes. The 87-base-pair reads could not distinguish some IMGT-functional V segments, including TRBV6-2 and TRBV6-3, so those segments were excluded. A later genetic analysis associated a missense DCLRE1C variant with V-gene and J-gene trimming of TCR beta chains, and an independent cohort replicated the association. In an earlier analysis of a few hundred of the donors, most TCR beta V segments were observed in productive rearrangements about 90% or about 30% of the time, broadly matching IMGT annotations. In the study, 150 to 200 TCR beta chains were listed as associated with cytomegalovirus. A group of highly shared sequence variants was considered likely to be a technical artifact of the sequencing pipeline. When HLA alleles, especially DR and DQ, strongly co-occurred, attributing TCR associations to individual alleles was difficult. Most TCR sequences were observed very rarely across donors, whereas some public TCRs were present in many individuals. Some 15 rarely observed V segments, including chromosome 9 orphons, were excluded from the earlier analysis of a few hundred of the donors because counts were too low.

Library generation was performed with the immunoSEQ multiplex PCR assay. A mixture of 60 forward primers for TCR Vbeta segments and 13 reverse primers for TCR Jbeta segments was used in the multiplex PCR. Amplification of the CDR3 region of rearranged TCR beta genes was performed with a multiplex PCR assay on genomic DNA. The amplified TCR beta libraries were sequenced on the Illumina HiSeq System as 87-base-pair reads. As for the authors' bioinformatics: A later analysis tallied roughly 78 million unique TCR beta chains across the 666 repertoires, and 10 million to 11 million of those chains were shared by two or more donors. To remove PCR and sequencing errors, raw reads were error-corrected and collapsed into unique sequences using a nearest-neighbor algorithm that merged closely related sequences. Alignment of CDR3 sequences to IMGT reference sequences was used to assign V, D and J gene segments. For a sequence to be retained, a match of at least six nucleotides was required to both a V gene segment and a J gene segment. Rearrangements were classified as productive when the CDR3 lacked stop codons and remained in frame with V and J, and all other rearrangements were classified as non-productive. CDR3 was defined according to IMGT convention as the region running from the second conserved V-encoded cysteine to the conserved J-encoded phenylalanine. Sequences without an unambiguous match to a single V gene segment were excluded from the earlier analysis of approximately 560 of the donors. An earlier analysis of 587 of the donors called V segments functional above 56.7% productive rearrangements and segregating when the between-donor standard deviation exceeded 5%. A statistical classification framework was developed to diagnose cytomegalovirus status using the catalog of TCR beta chain sequences. In a later analysis, V and J genes were assigned by comparing TCR nucleotide sequences against IMGT/GENE-DB human TR gene sequences. In a later analysis, CDR3 sequences and most-parsimonious VDJ recombination scenarios were assigned using the TCRdist pipeline. A later analysis defined each TCR beta chain by its CDR3 amino acid sequence plus V-gene family, and excluded reads lacking a unique V-gene family. As a way to deal with suspected cross-contamination and a sequencing artifact, a later analysis dropped 592 nucleotide sequences that were highly shared and had low generation probability. In a later analysis, a clonal expansion index was calculated for each public chain from normalized within-repertoire ranks of inferred template counts. In a later analysis, generation probabilities were computed using a VDJ recombination model fitted to out-of-frame rearrangements, and the results were checked against IGoR. In a later analysis, TCR-TCR, TCR-HLA and TCR-CMV co-occurrence was scored with hypergeometric tests, and a repertoire-size bias correction was applied to TCR pairs. A later analysis estimated false discovery rates by permuting HLA or CMV assignments 20 times. A later analysis grouped co-occurring TCRs with DBSCAN, adding TCRdist sequence similarity when clustering within HLA-allele-positive subsets. Repertoires with fewer than 30,000 or more than 120,000 public chains were left out of co-occurrence clustering, as were four to six repertoires with anomalous nucleotide sharing. The table was pulled from immuneACCESS by TCRdb, which kept in-frame rearrangements only. Such tables lose some clones; where checked, under half of the loss comes from unresolved V genes, and the rest has no known cause. V and J calls and clone size are those listed in that table; D and trimming were worked out from the DNA. For this sample the table gives 100,000 to 150,000 clones, of which approximately 80% were detected only once. 3% to 4% of the sample is in the top ten clones.

The CDR3 sequence holds 13 residues, the cysteine and phenylalanine included. The sequence is cut down to CDR3 DNA, 39 bases in frame from base 1. The junction shows trimming of 3 bases on V and 10 bases on J, plus 15 bases between the germline ends. Per the germline V gene, SGHTA is the CDR1 and FQGNSA is the CDR2. For this clone: Its antigen is not yet known. Base qualities are not recorded, but no much larger clone differs from it by a single base.

In total, 600 or so healthy bone marrow donors made up the cohort. All cohort members were sampled while nominally healthy, although unrecorded immune exposures were likely present. The donor was CMV seronegative and was included in the group of about 350 seronegative cohort members. Every donor gave a peripheral blood sample, and the peripheral blood mononuclear cells from that sample were used for TCR beta sequencing. The Qiagen DNeasy Blood Extraction Kit was used to extract genomic DNA from the blood cell samples. The TCR originated in a male donor in good health and CMV-seronegative. The chain uses TRBV7-2 and TRBJ1-1; no D gene is confidently identified. Sequenced: PBMCs. Here is the DNA: TGTGCCAGCAGCTTGAGTAGAGTTCAGCGAGCTTTCTTT. It translates to CASSLSRVQRAFF.